This TCR beta chain is drawn from a study of patients and donors after allogeneic stem cell transplantation. TCRdb re-called the RT-PCR reads with MiXCR, one entry per CDR3 protein. The sample holds 400,000 to 450,000 distinct CDR3 sequences, around 16% seen once. This clonotype has a single count. This CDR3 contains 14 residues. Per germline, CDR1 MNHNS and CDR2 SASEGT. The TCR comes from a human donor who was either an allogeneic HSCT recipient or a stem cell or donor lymphocyte infusion donor (not recorded which). It is not recorded whose cells these are; they may come from a transplant donor. The gene calls are TRBV6-1 and TRBJ2-2; D is uncertain. Sequenced sample: blood, either unsorted or a sorted T cell fraction (not recorded which). CDR3 sequence reads: CAKQRRSNTGELFF. CDR3 in DNA: TGTGCGAAGCAAAGACGATCGAACACCGGGGAGCTGTTTTTT.